This T cell receptor (beta chain) originates from a study of cytomegalovirus exposure and HLA in healthy donors. Worth noting for this clone: The antigen is undetermined.

There are 16 residues in the CDR3. Trimming removed 10 bases from V and 7 bases from J; junction bases left unmatched: 17. Per germline, CDR1 MNHEY and CDR2 SMNVEV (reference sequence). Overall study results and limits: High sensitivity and specificity were reportedly achieved when the classifier diagnosed cytomegalovirus status.

Using immunoSEQ multiplex PCR, the repertoire was profiled, and TCRdb retains in-frame clones only, with some absent. The sample records 100,000 to 150,000 clones, 75% to 90% being singletons. Specimen: PBMCs. The TCR was taken from a woman younger than 30 in good health and CMV-seronegative. This chain connects TRBV27 to TRBJ1-4; the match to TRBD1 covers 8 bases. For the CDR3, the DNA is TGTGCCACCTCCACCCCCTCAGGGGGCAAGGGTGAAAAACTGTTTTTT. Residues: CATSTPSGGKGEKLFF.